This entry describes one T cell receptor (beta chain). This clonotype was seen more than once but under ten times. The antigen it binds to is not known. Base qualities were left out, and no much larger clone turns up one base away. These data originate in a study of T cells in Graves' hyperthyroidism and ophthalmopathy (dated by TCRdb to the late 2010s). Background for the entire study: Peripheral blood was sampled at the time of initial diagnosis, prior to any treatment. TCR Vbeta CDR3 sequencing of 120 to 150 peripheral blood samples (over 40 ophthalmopathy, roughly 72 hyperthyroidism and approximately 17 progressor patients) is reported in the paper. In about 6 Graves' hyperthyroidism patients, the study also compared T-cell repertoires from thyroid tissue with T-cell repertoires from blood. Whether ophthalmopathy could be predicted prospectively was tested in an independent validation cohort made up of approximately 19 hyperthyroidism patients plus 17 patients who later progressed to ophthalmopathy. Following sampling, methimazole starting at 30 mg daily was given to hyperthyroidism patients, and high-dose intravenous methylprednisolone was given to ophthalmopathy patients. For training and testing, the 100 or so patients in the discovery cohort were randomly divided in a 7:3 ratio. To identify TCR V-J signatures that set the groups apart, the researchers used a discovery cohort of 90 to 100 patients, made up of under 50 with Graves' ophthalmopathy and about 60 with stable Graves' hyperthyroidism.

The full study reports these points: No statistical method was used to set the sample size in advance, and investigators knew the group allocation. Most expanded thyroid clonotypes (frequency above 0.001) were also detected in blood, a finding suggesting that blood repertoires may reflect thyroid immune responses. During validation, the model predicted progression to ophthalmopathy a median of around six months ahead of onset, with around 71% sensitivity and about 75% specificity. In cross-validation, a model built on a 13 V-J signature told ophthalmopathy apart from stable hyperthyroidism with about 90% sensitivity and approximately 81% specificity, and in testing the same model reached 80%/75%.

V sheds 2 bases and J sheds 1 base, leaving 14 bases between their ends. The CDR3 contains 15 residues, cysteine and phenylalanine counted. The entry retains the CDR3 DNA only, 45 bases that are in frame from base 1. Per the germline V gene (reference sequence), GTSNPN is the CDR1 and SVGIG is the CDR2. TCR beta CDR3 regions were amplified from RNA transcripts. A first-round RT-PCR of the TCR CDR3 used the HTBI primer set with the Qiagen OneStep RT-PCR kit. Libraries were constructed in a second round of multiplex PCR, after which size selection and purification were carried out. The libraries were sequenced on an Illumina HiSeq2000 using paired-end 100 bp reads. The authors' analysis ran thus. Raw data were processed with SOAPnuke, discarding reads with adapters, uncalled bases, mean Phred below 15, or no exact constant-primer or identifier match. High-quality paired reads were merged with COPE v1.2.5, and unique nucleotide sequences were defined as clonotypes. Clonotypes were aligned to IMGT TRBV, TRBD and TRBJ reference segments using MiTCR v1.1. The analysis included only V-J combinations with a frequency above 0.0001, which together covered 99.2% of the repertoires. The TCS score was defined as the ratio of F50 (clonal expansion) to E x V (chaos), calculated using BLOSUM62-based TCRdist between CDR3 peptides within each V-J. Welch's t-statistics and random forest reduced approximately 520 V-J features to roughly 13, which were used in a naive Bayes classifier (R e1071). TCRdb reworked the public reads: Q25 trimming with fastp, MiXCR clone assembly, productive beta chains retained. Duplicate CDR3 protein sequences are folded into a single record with the most common DNA and genes. TCRdb's processing, not the authors', yielded these V and J calls. This sample lists 300,000 or so distinct CDR3 sequences; around a sixth were detected once. Jointly, the top ten make up roughly 49% of the sample.

Stable Graves' hyperthyroidism was defined as the absence of progression to ophthalmopathy over 18 months of follow-up. Hyperthyroidism patients were newly diagnosed, had a disease duration of under 2 months, and were aged 18 to 65 years. Any patient with an uncontrolled infection, another autoimmune disease, pregnancy or lactation was excluded. Diagnoses relied on clinical symptoms, serum thyroxine and TRAb, thyroid ultrasound and orbital computed tomography. PBMCs were separated from roughly 10 ml of fresh peripheral blood using Ficoll-Paque density gradient centrifugation. Total RNA was extracted with Trizol reagent, and quality was checked on an Agilent 2100 Bioanalyzer.

What was sequenced was blood. This receptor was identified in a woman aged 45-60 years with Graves' hyperthyroidism. The V and J segments used are TRBV30 and TRBJ1-1, with the D gene uncertain. CDR3 loop: CAWSQKVPQNTEAFF. The DNA sequence is TGTGCCTGGAGTCAAAAGGTCCCACAGAACACTGAAGCTTTCTTT.